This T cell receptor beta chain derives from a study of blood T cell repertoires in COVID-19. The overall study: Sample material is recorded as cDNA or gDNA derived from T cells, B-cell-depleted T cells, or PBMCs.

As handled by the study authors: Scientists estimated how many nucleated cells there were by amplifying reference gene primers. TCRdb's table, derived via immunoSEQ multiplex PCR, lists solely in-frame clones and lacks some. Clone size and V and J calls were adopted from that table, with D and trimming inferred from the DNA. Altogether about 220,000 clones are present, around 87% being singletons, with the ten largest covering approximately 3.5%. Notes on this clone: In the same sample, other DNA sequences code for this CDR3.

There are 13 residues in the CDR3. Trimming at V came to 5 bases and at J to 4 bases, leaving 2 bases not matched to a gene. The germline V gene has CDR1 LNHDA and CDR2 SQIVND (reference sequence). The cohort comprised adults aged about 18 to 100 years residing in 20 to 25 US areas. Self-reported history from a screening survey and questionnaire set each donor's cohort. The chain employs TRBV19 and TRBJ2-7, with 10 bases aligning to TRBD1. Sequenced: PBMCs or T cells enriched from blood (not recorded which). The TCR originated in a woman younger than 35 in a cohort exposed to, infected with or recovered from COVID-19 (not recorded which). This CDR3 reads CASSRDRGYEQYF. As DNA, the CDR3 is TGTGCCAGTAGTCGGGACAGGGGTTACGAGCAGTACTTC. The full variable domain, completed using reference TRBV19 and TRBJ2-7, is DGGITQSPKYLFRKEGQNVTLSCEQNLNHDAMYWYRQDPGQGLRLIYYSQIVNDFQKGDIAEGYSVSREKKESFPLTVTSAQKNPTAFYLCASSRDRGYEQYFGPGTRLTVT.